These 13 T cell receptor beta chains originate from one sample sequenced in a study of T cell responses to AZD1222 COVID-19 vaccine. Only in-frame clones appear in the TCRdb table, and some are missing; sequencing was by immunoSEQ multiplex PCR. The sample includes around 170,000 clones, roughly 91% of them seen just once. The source material was peripheral blood, sampled 28 days after the second AZD1222 dose. The receptors originated from an adult who received the AZD1222 COVID-19 vaccine.

The chain links TRBV6-4 to TRBJ2-3; D may correspond to TRBD1 or TRBD2 (5 bases each). The germline gives CDR1 MRHNA, CDR2 SNTAGT. This CDR3 comprises 14 residues. V lost 2 bases, J lost 4 bases, and 10 bases lay in between. The CDR3, as DNA: TGTGCCAGCAGTGACAGGGGAGACGCAGATACGCAGTATTTT. Translated: CASSDRGDADTQYF.

This clone was found once. The V gene is TRBV18, the J gene TRBJ2-2, with a tentative D call TRBD2 (7 bases). The germline V gene encodes CDR1 KGHSH and CDR2 LQKENI. V was cut by 0 bases and J by 4 bases, with 21 bases left in between. The CDR3 has 19 amino acids. CDR3 region: CASSPPGIRGASGTGELFF. As DNA, the CDR3 is TGTGCCAGCTCACCACCGGGGATCCGGGGGGCGTCGGGCACCGGGGAGCTGTTTTTT.

This clone appeared once. The chain carries TRBV11-2 and TRBJ1-1; D unclear. CDR1 and CDR2 from the germline V gene are SGHAT and FQNNGV. This CDR3 is 14 amino acids long. V lost 3 bases and J 6 bases, leaving 14 bases between the germline ends. CDR3 sequence: CASSFQYGKAEAFF. The DNA for the CDR3 is TGTGCCAGCAGCTTTCAGTACGGTAAAGCTGAAGCTTTCTTT.

The rearrangement links TRBV24-1 to TRBJ1-1, with D perhaps matching TRBD1 (6 bases). This CDR3 has 16 residues. V was pared by 4 bases and J by 5 bases, with 19 bases between. Germline CDR1 and CDR2: KGHDR and SFDVKD. The CDR3 DNA is TGTGCCACCAGTGAATCAAGCGGGGGGCGGGGGACTGAAGCTTTCTTT. It encodes CATSESSGGRGTEAFF.

The V and J genes are TRBV5-4 and TRBJ2-1; no clear D gene. V lost 3 bases and J 8 bases, leaving 12 bases between the germline ends. Per the germline V gene, CDR1 is SGHNT and CDR2 is YYREEE (reference sequence). The CDR3 is 13 amino acids. CDR3 in amino acids: CASSSLLLHEQFF. Here the CDR3 DNA reads TGTGCCAGCAGCTCCCTATTGCTCCATGAGCAGTTCTTC.

This chain joins TRBV6-5 and TRBJ2-5; D is perhaps TRBD1 or TRBD2 (5 bases each). Germline CDR1 is MNHEY and CDR2 is SVGAGI. Trimming removed 9 bases from V and 4 bases from J, with 15 bases in between. The CDR3 runs 13 residues. The CDR3 coding sequence is TGTGCCAGGAGCCCGGGACGGCCAGAGACCCAGTACTTC. Amino acid sequence: CARSPGRPETQYF.

The chain carries TRBV16 and TRBJ2-2; TRBD1 agrees at 11 bases. In germline, CDR1 is KGHSY, CDR2 FQNENV. This CDR3 spans 19 amino acids. V trimming: 2 bases; J trimming: 5 bases; junction bases outside the gene matches: 13. The CDR3 region is CASSQTYPGQGAITGELFF. In DNA, the CDR3 is TGTGCCAGCAGCCAAACCTACCCCGGACAGGGGGCGATAACCGGGGAGCTGTTTTTT.

This CDR3 reads CASSPGQGPTDTQYF. The CDR3 DNA is TGTGCCAGCAGCCCCGGACAGGGCCCCACAGATACGCAGTATTTT. The chain is built from TRBV11-3 and TRBJ2-3; 8 bases agree with TRBD1. CDR3 length: 15 amino acids. V lost 5 bases, J lost 2 bases, and 6 bases stayed unmatched. Germline CDR1 reads SGHNT; CDR2 reads YENEEA.

V is TRBV11-2 and J is TRBJ1-1; D is ambiguous. Germline V gene data show CDR1 as SGHAT and CDR2 as FQNNGV. V lost 5 bases, J lost 4 bases, and 14 bases lay in between. This CDR3 has 14 amino acids. The CDR3 reads CASSATGFATEAFF. The CDR3, as DNA: TGTGCCAGCAGCGCCACGGGGTTTGCCACTGAAGCTTTCTTT.

This chain joins TRBV3-1 (or the pseudogene TRBV3-2) and TRBJ1-2; 9 nucleotides line up with TRBD1. Germline-derived CDR1 and CDR2 are LGHDT and YNNKEL (reference sequence). With 1 base clipped from V and 8 bases from J, the junction kept 14 bases outside the gene matches. The CDR3 covers 17 residues. The DNA for the CDR3 is TGTGCCAGCAGCCAAGGGACTACCACAGGGGGCGCGGGGGGCTACACCTTC. Translating it yields CASSQGTTTGGAGGYTF.

V is TRBV3-1 (or the pseudogene TRBV3-2) and J is TRBJ1-2; D might be TRBD1 (5 bases). CDR3 length: 15 amino acids. In germline, CDR1 is LGHDT, CDR2 YNNKEL (reference sequence). Deletions cut 4 bases from V and 4 bases from J, with 16 bases between. CDR3 region: CASSPLTGTPYGYTF. DNA for the CDR3: TGTGCCAGCAGCCCTCTAACCGGGACCCCCTATGGCTACACCTTC.

J is TRBJ2-1 and V is TRBV27; no clear D gene. CDR3 length equals 13 residues. The germline V gene encodes CDR1 MNHEY and CDR2 SMNVEV (reference sequence). V lost 1 base to trimming and J lost 13 bases, with 14 bases between them. The CDR3: CASSLLPPGVQFF. CDR3 in DNA: TGTGCCAGCAGTTTATTACCCCCCGGCGTCCAGTTCTTC.

J is TRBJ2-7 and V is TRBV19; 12 bases agree with TRBD2. The junction had 4 bases not matched to a gene; V was cut back by 3 bases and J by 4 bases. CDR1 LNHDA and CDR2 SQIVND come from the germline V gene (reference sequence). This CDR3 region has 15 residues. The DNA for the CDR3 is TGTGCCAGTAGTATGACTAGCGGGAGTTTGTACGAGCAGTACTTC. Its protein product is CASSMTSGSLYEQYF.